Shown below are 16 T cell receptor beta chains from a single sample sequenced in a study of T-cell reconstitution after alpha-beta-depleted transplantation in children. It was with unique molecular identifiers that the TCRbeta library was prepared. TCRdb re-called the PCR reads through MiXCR, storing one row per CDR3 protein. The sample has fewer than 400,000 distinct CDR3 sequences; about a fifth are singletons. The sequencing here drew on PBMCs from the stem cell graft donor, taken from the stem cell graft. Source of these receptors: a human donor who donated a stem cell graft to a child with acute myeloid leukemia.

This clonotype was seen only a few times. This rearrangement joins TRBV12-3 or TRBV12-4 to TRBJ2-1; tentative D call: TRBD2 (5 bases). This CDR3 spans 17 amino acids. V was clipped by 7 bases and J by 9 bases, with 28 bases between them. The CDR3 sequence is CASNFEYQTELAVEQFF. CDR3 DNA: TGTGCCAGCAATTTTGAATACCAAACAGAGCTAGCTGTTGAGCAGTTCTTC.

This clonotype came up a few times. At one end the junction does not follow the germline gene, possibly because of a read error. V usage is TRBV5-1 and J usage is TRBJ1-2; D might be TRBD1 (6 bases). This CDR3 spans 13 amino acids. In germline, CDR1 is SGHRS, CDR2 YFSETQ. The CDR3, as DNA: TGCGCCAGCAGCGTACCAGGGGATGGCGGCTACACTTTC. Its protein product is CASSVPGDGGYTF. The full variable domain, its missing parts supplied by reference TRBV5-1 and TRBJ1-2, is KAGVTQTPRYLIKTRGQQVTLSCSPISGHRSVSWYQQTPGQGLQFLFEYFSETQRNKGNFPGRFSGRQFSNSRSEMNVSTLELGDSALYLCASSVPGDGGYTFGSGTRLTVV.

This chain uses TRBV5-1 with TRBJ2-6; D is uncertain. Trimming left V 0 bases short and J 0 bases short, with 4 bases between. This CDR3 contains 15 residues. CDR1 SGHRS and CDR2 YFSETQ come from the germline V gene. CDR3 nucleotide sequence: TGCGCCAGCAGCTTGGGTAACTCTGGGGCCAACGTCCTGACTTTC. It translates to CASSLGNSGANVLTF.

This clonotype was observed many times. The CDR3 DNA reads TGCAGTGCCTTATCGACAGGGATGAACACTGAAGCTTTCTTT. Protein: CSALSTGMNTEAFF. This chain connects TRBV20-1 to TRBJ1-1; TRBD1 agrees at 7 bases. The CDR3 runs to 14 residues. Germline V lookup: CDR1 DFQATT, CDR2 SNEGSKA (reference sequence). The J segment lost 0 bases and the V segment lost 6 bases, leaving 7 bases of the junction unmatched.

This clonotype was observed a handful of times. This chain links TRBV5-1 with TRBJ2-7; TRBD2 might be the D (5 bases). Per germline, CDR1 SGHRS and CDR2 YFSETQ. Trimming removed 1 base at V and 0 bases at J, with 11 bases between. There are 15 residues in the CDR3. The CDR3 reads CASSLFERSSYEQYF. The CDR3 DNA is TGCGCCAGCAGCTTGTTCGAGCGGAGCTCCTACGAGCAGTACTTC.

In this sample, this clonotype turned up a few times. V is TRBV6-1 and J is TRBJ2-3, with 10 positions matching TRBD1. Germline V gives CDR1 MNHNS, CDR2 SASEGT. CDR3 length equals 16 residues. The V segment lost 6 bases and the J segment 2 bases; nucleotides outside the gene matches: 8. The CDR3 protein is CASSTDRGPVTDTQYF. In nucleotides, the CDR3 is TGTGCCAGCAGCACAGACAGGGGGCCGGTCACAGATACGCAGTATTTT.

This clonotype occurred a few times. V usage is TRBV20-1 and J usage is TRBJ2-3; the D gene is possibly TRBD1 (6 bases). With 8 bases removed from V and 1 base from J, the gap between germline ends came to 16 bases. Germline CDR1 reads DFQATT; CDR2 reads SNEGSKA (reference sequence). This CDR3 contains 14 residues. The CDR3 DNA reads as TGCAGTCAACAGGGAAGTGTCGGCACAGATACGCAGTATTTT. It yields the protein CSQQGSVGTDTQYF.

This clonotype was counted at least ten times. This chain links TRBV20-1 with TRBJ2-5, with D uncertain. Between the trimmed V and J ends, which lost 6 bases and 2 bases, there was a span of 13 bases. CDR1 and CDR2 from the germline V gene are DFQATT and SNEGSKA (reference sequence). The length of the CDR3 is 13 residues. CDR3 nucleotides: TGCAGTGCCGACGGAAGGAGACAAGAGACCCAGTACTTC. It encodes CSADGRRQETQYF.

This clonotype was counted between two and nine times. The chain links TRBV12-3 or TRBV12-4 to TRBJ1-3; tentatively, D is TRBD1 (6 bases). The V gene lost 5 bases and the J gene lost 4 bases, with 15 bases spanning the gap. This CDR3 is built from 15 residues. The CDR3 DNA follows: TGTGCCAGCAGTCCCAGAGGGGGAACGGGAAACACCATATATTTT. Its protein product is CASSPRGGTGNTIYF.

This rearrangement joins TRBV24-1 to TRBJ2-7, with D maybe TRBD1 (5 bases). The V and J ends lost 4 bases and 10 bases respectively, with 10 bases between them. Germline V lookup: CDR1 KGHDR, CDR2 SFDVKD. The CDR3 contains 11 residues. CDR3: CATSEAGSQYF. The CDR3 nucleotides read TGTGCCACCAGTGAAGCAGGGTCCCAGTACTTC.

This clonotype was picked up a small number of times. The chain links TRBV2 to TRBJ1-3, with D unclear. The CDR3 extends over 12 amino acids. V lost 4 bases to trimming and J lost 7 bases, with 8 bases between them. Germline V gene lookup returns CDR1 SNHLY and CDR2 FYNNEI. In DNA form, the CDR3 reads TGTGCCAGCAGTGTCCTTTCCAACACCATATATTTT. It yields the protein CASSVLSNTIYF.

V usage is TRBV7-9 and J usage is TRBJ2-1, with a weak D call TRBD2 (5 bases). Germline V gene lookup returns CDR1 SEHNR and CDR2 FQNEAQ (reference sequence). Deletions cut 5 bases from V and 10 bases from J, with 12 bases between. The CDR3 length is 12 residues. The CDR3 sequence: CASSADRGEQFF. DNA for the CDR3: TGTGCCAGCAGCGCGGACCGAGGGGAGCAGTTCTTC.

J is TRBJ2-2 and V is TRBV12-3 or TRBV12-4; D may be TRBD2 (6 bases). The CDR3 contains 16 residues. Between the trimmed V and J ends, which lost 6 bases and 0 bases, there was a span of 14 bases. CDR3 protein: CASSPQEGPNTGELFF. The DNA of the CDR3 is TGTGCCAGCAGCCCCCAGGAGGGGCCGAACACCGGGGAGCTGTTTTTT.

A few counts support this clonotype. CDR3 DNA sequence: TGTGCCAGCAGCTTTTTGAGGGGGTGGAATGAGCAGTTCTTC. Residues: CASSFLRGWNEQFF. The chain joins TRBV7-9 to TRBJ2-1; possible D gene TRBD1, 6 bases. The V end was cut by 3 bases, the J end by 7 bases, with 13 bases between. Germline CDR1 and CDR2: SEHNR and FQNEAQ (reference sequence). This CDR3 contains 14 residues.

The chain carries TRBV12-3 or TRBV12-4 and TRBJ2-1, with 9 bases that match TRBD2. J was trimmed by 9 bases and V by 4 bases; bases with no gene match: 10. This CDR3 contains 15 residues. The CDR3 DNA reads TGTGCCAGCAGTTCTCCGGGACTAGCAAGCAGTGAGCAGTTCTTC. Protein: CASSSPGLASSEQFF.

Ten or more counts support this clonotype. DNA of the CDR3: TGCAGCGTTGAACCCGGGGCAGATACGCAGTATTTT. This sequence encodes CSVEPGADTQYF. The chain has TRBV29-1 and TRBJ2-3; tentatively, D is TRBD2 (5 bases). Germline assignment: CDR1 SQVTM and CDR2 ANQGSEA. The germline V and J ends were trimmed by 2 bases and 4 bases, with 7 bases remaining between them. This CDR3 has 12 residues.